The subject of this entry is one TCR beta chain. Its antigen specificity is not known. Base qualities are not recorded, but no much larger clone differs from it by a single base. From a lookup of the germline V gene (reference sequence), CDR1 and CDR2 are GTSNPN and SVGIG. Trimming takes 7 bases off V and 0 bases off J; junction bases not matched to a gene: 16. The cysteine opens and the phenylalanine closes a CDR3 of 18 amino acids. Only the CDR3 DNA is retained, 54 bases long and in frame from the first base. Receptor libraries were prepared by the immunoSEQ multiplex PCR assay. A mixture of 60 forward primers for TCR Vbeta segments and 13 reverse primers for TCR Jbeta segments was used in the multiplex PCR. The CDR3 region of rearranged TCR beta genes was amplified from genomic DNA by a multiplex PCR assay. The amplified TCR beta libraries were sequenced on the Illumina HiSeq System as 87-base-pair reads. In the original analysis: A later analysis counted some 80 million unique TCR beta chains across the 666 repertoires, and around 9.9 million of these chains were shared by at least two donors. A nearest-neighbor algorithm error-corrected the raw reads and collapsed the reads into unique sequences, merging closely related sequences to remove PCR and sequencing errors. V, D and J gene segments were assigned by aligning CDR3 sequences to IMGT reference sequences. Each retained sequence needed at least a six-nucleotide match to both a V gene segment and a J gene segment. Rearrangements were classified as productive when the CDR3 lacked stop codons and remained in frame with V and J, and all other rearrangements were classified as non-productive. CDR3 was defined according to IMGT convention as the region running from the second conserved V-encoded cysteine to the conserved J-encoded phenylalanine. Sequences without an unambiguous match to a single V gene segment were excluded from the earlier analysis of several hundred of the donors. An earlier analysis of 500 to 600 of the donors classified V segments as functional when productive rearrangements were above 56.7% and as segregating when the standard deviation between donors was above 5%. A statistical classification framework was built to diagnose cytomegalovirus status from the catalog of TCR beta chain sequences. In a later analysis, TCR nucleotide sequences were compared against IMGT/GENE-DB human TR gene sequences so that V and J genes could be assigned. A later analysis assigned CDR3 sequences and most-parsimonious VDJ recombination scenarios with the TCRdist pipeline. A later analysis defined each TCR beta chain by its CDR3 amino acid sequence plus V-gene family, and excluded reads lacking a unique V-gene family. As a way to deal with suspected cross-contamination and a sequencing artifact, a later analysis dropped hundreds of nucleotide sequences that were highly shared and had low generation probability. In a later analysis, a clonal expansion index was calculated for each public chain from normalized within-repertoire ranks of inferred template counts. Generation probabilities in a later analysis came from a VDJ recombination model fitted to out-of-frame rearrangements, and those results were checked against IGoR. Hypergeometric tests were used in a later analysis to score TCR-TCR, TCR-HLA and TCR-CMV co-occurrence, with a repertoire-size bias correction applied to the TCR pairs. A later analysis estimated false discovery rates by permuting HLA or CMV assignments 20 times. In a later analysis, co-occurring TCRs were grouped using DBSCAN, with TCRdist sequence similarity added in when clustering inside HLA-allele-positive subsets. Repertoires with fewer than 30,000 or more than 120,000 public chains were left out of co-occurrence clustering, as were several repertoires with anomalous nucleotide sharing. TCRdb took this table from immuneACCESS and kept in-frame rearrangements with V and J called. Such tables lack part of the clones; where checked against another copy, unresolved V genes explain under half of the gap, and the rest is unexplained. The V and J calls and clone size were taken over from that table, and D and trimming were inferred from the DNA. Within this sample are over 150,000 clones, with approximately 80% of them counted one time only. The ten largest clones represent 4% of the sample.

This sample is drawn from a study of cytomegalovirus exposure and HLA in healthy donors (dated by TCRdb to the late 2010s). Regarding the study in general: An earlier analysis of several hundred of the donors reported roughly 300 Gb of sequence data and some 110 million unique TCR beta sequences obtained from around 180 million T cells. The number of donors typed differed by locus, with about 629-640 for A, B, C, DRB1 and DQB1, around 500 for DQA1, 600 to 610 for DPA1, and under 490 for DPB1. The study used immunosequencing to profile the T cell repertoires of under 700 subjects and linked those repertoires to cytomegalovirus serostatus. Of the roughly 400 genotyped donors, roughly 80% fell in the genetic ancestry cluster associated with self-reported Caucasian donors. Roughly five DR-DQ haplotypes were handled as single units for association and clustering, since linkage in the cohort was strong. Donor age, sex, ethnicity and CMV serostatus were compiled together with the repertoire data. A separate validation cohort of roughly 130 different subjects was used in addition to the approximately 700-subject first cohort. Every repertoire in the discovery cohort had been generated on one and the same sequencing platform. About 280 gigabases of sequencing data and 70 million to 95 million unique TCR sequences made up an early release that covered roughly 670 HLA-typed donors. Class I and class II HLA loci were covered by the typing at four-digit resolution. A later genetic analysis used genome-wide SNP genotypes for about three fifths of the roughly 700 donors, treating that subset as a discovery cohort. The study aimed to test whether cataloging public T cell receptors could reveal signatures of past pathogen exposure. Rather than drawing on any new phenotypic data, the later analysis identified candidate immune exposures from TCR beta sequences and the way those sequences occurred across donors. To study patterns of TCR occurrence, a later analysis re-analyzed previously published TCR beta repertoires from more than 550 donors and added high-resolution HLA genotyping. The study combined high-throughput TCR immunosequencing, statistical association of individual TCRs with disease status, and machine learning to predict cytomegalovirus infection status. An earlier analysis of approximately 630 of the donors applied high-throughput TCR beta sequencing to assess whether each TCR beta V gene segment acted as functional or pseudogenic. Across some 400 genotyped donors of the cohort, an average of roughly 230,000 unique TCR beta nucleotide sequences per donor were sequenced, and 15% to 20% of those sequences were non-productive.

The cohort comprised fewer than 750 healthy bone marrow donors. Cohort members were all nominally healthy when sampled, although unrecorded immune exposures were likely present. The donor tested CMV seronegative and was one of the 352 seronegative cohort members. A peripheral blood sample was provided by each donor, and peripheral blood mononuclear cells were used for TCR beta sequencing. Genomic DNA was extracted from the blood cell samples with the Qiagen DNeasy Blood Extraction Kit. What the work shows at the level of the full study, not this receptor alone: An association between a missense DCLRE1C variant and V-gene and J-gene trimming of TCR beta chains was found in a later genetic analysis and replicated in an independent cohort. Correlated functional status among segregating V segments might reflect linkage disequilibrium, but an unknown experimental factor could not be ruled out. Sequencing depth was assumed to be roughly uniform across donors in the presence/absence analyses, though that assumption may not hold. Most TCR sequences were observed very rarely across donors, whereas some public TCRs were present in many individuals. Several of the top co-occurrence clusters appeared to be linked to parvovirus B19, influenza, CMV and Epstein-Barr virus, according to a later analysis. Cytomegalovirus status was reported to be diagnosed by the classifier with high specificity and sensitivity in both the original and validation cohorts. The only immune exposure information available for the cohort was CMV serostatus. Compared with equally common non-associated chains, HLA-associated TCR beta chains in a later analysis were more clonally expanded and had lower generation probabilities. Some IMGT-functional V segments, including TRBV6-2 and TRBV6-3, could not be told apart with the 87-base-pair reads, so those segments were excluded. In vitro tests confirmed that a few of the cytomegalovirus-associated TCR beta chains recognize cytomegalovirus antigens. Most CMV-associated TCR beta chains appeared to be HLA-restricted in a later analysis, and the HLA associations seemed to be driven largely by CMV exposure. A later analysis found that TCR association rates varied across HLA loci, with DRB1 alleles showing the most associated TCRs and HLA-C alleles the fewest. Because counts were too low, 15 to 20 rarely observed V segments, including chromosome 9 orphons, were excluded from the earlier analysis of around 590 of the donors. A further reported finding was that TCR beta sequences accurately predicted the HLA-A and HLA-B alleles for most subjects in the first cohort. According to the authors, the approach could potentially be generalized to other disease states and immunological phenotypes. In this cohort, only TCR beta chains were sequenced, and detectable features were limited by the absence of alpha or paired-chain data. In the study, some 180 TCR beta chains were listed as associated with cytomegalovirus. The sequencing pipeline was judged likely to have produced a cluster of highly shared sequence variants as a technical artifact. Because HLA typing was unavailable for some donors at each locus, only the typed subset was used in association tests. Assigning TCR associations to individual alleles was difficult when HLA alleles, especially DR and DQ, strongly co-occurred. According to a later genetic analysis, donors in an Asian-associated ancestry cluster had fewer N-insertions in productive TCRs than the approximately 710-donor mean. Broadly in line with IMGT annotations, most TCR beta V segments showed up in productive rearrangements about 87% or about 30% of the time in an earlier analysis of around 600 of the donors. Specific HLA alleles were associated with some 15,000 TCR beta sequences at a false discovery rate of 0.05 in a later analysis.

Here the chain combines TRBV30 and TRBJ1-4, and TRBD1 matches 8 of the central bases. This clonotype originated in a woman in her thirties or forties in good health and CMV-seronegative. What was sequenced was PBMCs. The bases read TGTGCCTCACCCTCCGGGACAGGATACCCTGCAACTAATGAAAAACTGTTTTTT. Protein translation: CASPSGTGYPATNEKLFF.